These T cell receptor beta chains were read from a single sample in a study of shared clonotypes between healthy human individuals. The table came from immunoSEQ multiplex PCR; TCRdb's copy has only in-frame clones and leaves some out. The profile shows about 2 million clones, approximately 94% of them singletons. Sequencing was carried out using naive CD8+ T cells sorted from blood. These receptor sequences come from a young man in good health. The CDR3 runs from the conserved cysteine through the conserved F or W. The D gene is left open where the match is weak. Rows may omit the clone size; those that give it use once, few, many or a size class.

length	size	D	V	J	CDR3	DNA
16	.	TRBD1	TRBV10-2	TRBJ1-6	CASSDQDRGGDSPLHF	TGCGCCAGCAGTGACCAGGACAGAGGGGGCGATTCACCCCTCCACTTT
16	.	.	TRBV7-9	TRBJ2-2	CASSLVAGADTGELFF	TGTGCCAGCAGCTTAGTGGCGGGGGCGGACACCGGGGAGCTGTTTTTT
14	.	.	TRBV4-1	TRBJ2-7	CASSLRDSNYEQYF	TGCGCCAGCAGCCTCCGGGACTCAAACTACGAGCAGTACTTC
13	.	.	TRBV4-1	TRBJ2-7	CASSQVHTDEQYF	TGCGCCAGCAGCCAAGTTCACACCGACGAGCAGTACTTC
14	.	TRBD2	TRBV5-4	TRBJ2-7	CASSLAGGLNEQYF	TGTGCCAGCAGCTTGGCGGGGGGGCTCAACGAGCAGTACTTC
18	.	.	TRBV6-1	TRBJ2-2	CASSELTGGPSNTGELFF	TGTGCCAGCAGTGAATTGACAGGCGGGCCATCGAACACCGGGGAGCTGTTTTTT
19	once	.	TRBV27	TRBJ2-1	CATRDGFGISEGSYNEQFF	TGTGCCACGAGAGACGGGTTCGGGATATCTGAGGGCTCCTACAATGAGCAGTTCTTC
14	.	TRBD1	TRBV27	TRBJ1-5	CASRSTGTNQPQHF	TGTGCCAGCAGATCGACAGGGACCAATCAGCCCCAGCATTTT
15	.	.	TRBV6-5	TRBJ2-5	CASSYGGGRGETQYF	TGTGCCAGCAGTTACGGGGGAGGGAGGGGGGAGACCCAGTACTTC
15	.	TRBD1	TRBV9	TRBJ2-1	CASSADGQVRDEQFF	TGTGCCAGCAGCGCAGACGGACAGGTCAGGGATGAGCAGTTCTTC
15	.	.	TRBV6-1	TRBJ1-3	CASSEGESAGNTIYF	TGTGCCAGCAGTGAAGGGGAATCAGCTGGAAACACCATATATTTT
14	.	.	TRBV7-2	TRBJ1-3	CASSLMGSGNTIYF	TGTGCCAGCAGCTTAATGGGTTCTGGAAACACCATATATTTT
16	.	TRBD1	TRBV14	TRBJ1-2	CASSRYPGQGRYGYTF	TGTGCCAGCAGCCGGTACCCGGGACAGGGCAGATATGGCTACACCTTC
17	once	TRBD1	TRBV4-3	TRBJ2-7	CASSQGFDRVVSDEQYF	TGCGCCAGCAGCCAAGGCTTCGACAGGGTTGTTTCAGACGAGCAGTACTTC
16	.	TRBD2	TRBV15	TRBJ2-5	CATSRGASGREETQYF	TGTGCCACCAGCAGAGGGGCTAGCGGCCGGGAAGAGACCCAGTACTTC
15	.	.	TRBV5-6	TRBJ1-1	CASSLEAGWSSEAFF	TGTGCCAGCAGCTTGGAAGCAGGGTGGTCCTCTGAAGCTTTCTTT
15	.	.	TRBV4-1	TRBJ2-3	CASSQAGDLTDTQYF	TGCGCCAGCAGCCAAGCGGGAGACCTCACAGATACGCAGTATTTT
16	once	TRBD2	TRBV18	TRBJ2-1	CASSPGASGRYNEQFF	TGTGCCAGCTCACCCGGAGCTAGCGGGAGGTACAATGAGCAGTTCTTC
14	.	.	TRBV6-5	TRBJ1-1	CASSFVQGNTEAFF	TGTGCCAGCAGTTTCGTGCAGGGGAACACTGAAGCTTTCTTT
15	.	.	TRBV4-1	TRBJ1-5	CASSQAPGNNQPQHF	TGCGCCAGCAGCCAAGCCCCGGGGAACAATCAGCCCCAGCATTTT